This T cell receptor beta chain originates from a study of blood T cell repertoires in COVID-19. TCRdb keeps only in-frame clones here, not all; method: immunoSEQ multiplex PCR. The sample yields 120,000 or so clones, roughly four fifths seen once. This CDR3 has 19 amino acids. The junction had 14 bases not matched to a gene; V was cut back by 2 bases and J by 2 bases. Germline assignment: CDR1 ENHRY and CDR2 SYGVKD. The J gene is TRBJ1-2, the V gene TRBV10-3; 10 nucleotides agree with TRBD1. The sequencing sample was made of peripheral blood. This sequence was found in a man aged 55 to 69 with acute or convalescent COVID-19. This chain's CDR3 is CAISEPAGTGVHKNYGYTF. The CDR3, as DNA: TGTGCCATCAGTGAGCCCGCCGGGACAGGGGTGCACAAAAACTATGGCTACACCTTC.